The source of this T cell receptor beta chain is a study of CD8 T cells in Susac syndrome. An amount of RNA that ranged from roughly 0.5 to 1 ug was reverse transcribed with random hexamers. MiXCR, run by TCRdb on the immunoSEQ multiplex PCR reads, gives a single entry per CDR3 protein. The sample records 120,000 or so distinct CDR3 sequences, approximately 94% being singletons. There are a few counts of this clonotype. Trimming took 8 bases from V and 0 from J, leaving 4 bases between them. The germline CDR1 and CDR2 sequences are MNHEY and SVGAGI. The CDR3 loop spans 12 amino acids. This sequence was found in a human donor with multiple sclerosis. The source material was CD4+ T cells from PBMCs. The gene calls are TRBV6-5 and TRBJ2-2; no clear D gene. The DNA of the CDR3 is TGTGCCAGCGGTTCGAACACCGGGGAGCTGTTTTTT. This codes for CASGSNTGELFF.